Listed below are T cell receptor beta chains from one sample, sequenced in a study of cytomegalovirus exposure and HLA in healthy donors. Assay used: immunoSEQ multiplex PCR; TCRdb lists only in-frame clones, some missing. The sample has about 180,000 clones, about nine tenths seen once; the top ten hold under 3.5%. Sequencing input: PBMCs. The source of these receptors is a man between 18 and 29 years old in good health and CMV-seropositive. Both conserved end residues are part of each CDR3. The D gene is left open where the match is weak. Some rows have no size entry. The others give once, few or many, or a class for an expanded clone.

V: TRBV13
length: 15
size: .
D: TRBD2
J: TRBJ2-3
DNA: TGTGCCAGCCGGGCGGGAGGGCCTGGCACAGATACGCAGTATTTT
CDR3: CASRAGGPGTDTQYF

V: TRBV7-2
length: 14
size: .
D: TRBD2
J: TRBJ2-7
DNA: TGTGCCAGCAGCTTAAGGGGGACTAGCGGGAGGGTTCACTTC
CDR3: CASSLRGTSGRVHF

V: TRBV7-8
length: 15
size: .
D: .
J: TRBJ2-7
DNA: TGTGCCAGCAGCTTAGGGGGAGCGGGTAGTTACGAGCAGTACTTC
CDR3: CASSLGGAGSYEQYF

V: TRBV13
length: 13
size: .
D: TRBD1
J: TRBJ2-1
DNA: TGTGCCAGCCGGGACAGGGCGTACAATGAGCAGTTCTTC
CDR3: CASRDRAYNEQFF

V: TRBV27
length: 14
size: .
D: TRBD1
J: TRBJ2-7
DNA: TGTGCCAGCAGCCCCAGGACAGGGGACTACGAGCAGTACTTC
CDR3: CASSPRTGDYEQYF

V: TRBV4-2
length: 14
size: .
D: .
J: TRBJ1-5
DNA: TGTGCCAGCAGCCAAATTGAGGGCAATCAGCCCCAGCATTTT
CDR3: CASSQIEGNQPQHF

V: TRBV12-1
length: 16
size: .
D: .
J: TRBJ2-7
DNA: TGTGCCAGCGGCTTAGGTGGGCGGGAGGGAACGTACGAGCAGTACTTC
CDR3: CASGLGGREGTYEQYF

V: TRBV19
length: 18
size: .
D: TRBD2
J: TRBJ2-2
DNA: TGTGCCAGTAGTAGGGGACTAGCGGGAGAGAAGGTCACCGGGGAGCTGTTTTTT
CDR3: CASSRGLAGEKVTGELFF

V: TRBV20-1
length: 11
size: .
D: .
J: TRBJ2-1
DNA: TGCAGTGCTAGACAGTACAATGAGCAGTTCTTC
CDR3: CSARQYNEQFF

V: TRBV5-6
length: 11
size: .
D: .
J: TRBJ1-2
DNA: TGTGCCAGCAGCAAACTGGAGGGCTACACCTTC
CDR3: CASSKLEGYTF

V: TRBV27
length: 14
size: few
D: TRBD1
J: TRBJ1-6
DNA: TGTGCCAGCAGTGGGACAGGGTCAGGTTCACCCCTCCACTTT
CDR3: CASSGTGSGSPLHF

V: TRBV5-1
length: 11
size: .
D: TRBD2
J: TRBJ2-1
DNA: TGCGCCAGCAGTCACGGGGGGGAGCAGTTCTTC
CDR3: CASSHGGEQFF

V: TRBV11-2
length: 11
size: once
D: .
J: TRBJ2-1
DNA: TGTGCCAGCAGCTTAGAGGGGCCACAGTTCTTC
CDR3: CASSLEGPQFF